The 19 T cell receptor beta chains below all came from one sample that was sequenced in a study of cytomegalovirus exposure and HLA in healthy donors. This PCR relied on a set of 60 Vbeta primers and 13 Jbeta primers. The method was immunoSEQ multiplex PCR; TCRdb's version includes in-frame clones alone and lacks a portion of them. This sample has roughly 84,000 clones, with 70% to 80% found just once. Specimen: PBMCs. Receptors originate from a man aged 45 to 65 in good health and CMV-seronegative.

Comment on this clone: At one of its ends the junction is not consistent with the germline gene, which may arise from a read error. This chain links TRBV18 with TRBJ1-6; D not certain. Per germline, CDR1 KGHSH and CDR2 LQKENI. There are 16 residues in the CDR3. CDR3: CASSPLGGQDNPPLHF. DNA of the CDR3: TGTGCCAGCTCACCACTTGGAGGCCAAGATAATCCACCCCTCCACTTT.

The gene calls are TRBV5-8 and TRBJ2-5, with D possibly matching TRBD1 (6 bases). Gene TRBJ2-7 matches the end of the DNA better, so the J call may be wrong. Germline lookup yields CDR1 SGHTS and CDR2 YDEGEE. The CDR3 covers 14 residues. The CDR3 bases are TGTGCCAGCTCCCCCCGGAACAGGGCCTACGAGCAGTACTTC. It translates to CASSPRNRAYEQYF.

This clone was seen only once. The rearrangement joins TRBV19 to TRBJ2-7; D not certain. CDR1 and CDR2 (germline): LNHDA, SQIVND (reference sequence). V was cut by 5 bases and J by 1 base, with 6 bases left in between. The CDR3 covers 12 residues. The CDR3 DNA is TGTGCCAGTAGTGGAGTTTCCTACGAGCAGTACTTC. Translated: CASSGVSYEQYF. The complete variable domain, with remaining parts taken from reference TRBV19 and TRBJ2-7, reads DGGITQSPKYLFRKEGQNVTLSCEQNLNHDAMYWYRQDPGQGLRLIYYSQIVNDFQKGDIAEGYSVSREKKESFPLTVTSAQKNPTAFYLCASSGVSYEQYFGPGTRLTVT.

J is TRBJ2-7 and V is TRBV19; 12 bases fit TRBD1. The CDR3 sequence is 15 residues long. Germline lookup yields CDR1 LNHDA and CDR2 SQIVND (reference sequence). Trimming took 3 bases from V and 7 from J; bases not matched to a gene: 7. CDR3 protein: CASSIPGQGAGEQYF. The CDR3 DNA reads as TGTGCCAGTAGTATTCCGGGACAGGGGGCTGGGGAGCAGTACTTC. The whole variable domain, remainder taken from reference TRBV19 and TRBJ2-7, is DGGITQSPKYLFRKEGQNVTLSCEQNLNHDAMYWYRQDPGQGLRLIYYSQIVNDFQKGDIAEGYSVSREKKESFPLTVTSAQKNPTAFYLCASSIPGQGAGEQYFGPGTRLTVT.

The J gene is TRBJ2-2, the V gene TRBV6-1, with D possibly matching TRBD1 (5 bases). This CDR3 contains 19 residues. V was pared by 2 bases and J by 0 bases, with 19 bases between. Looked up from germline, CDR1 is MNHNS and CDR2 is SASEGT. Written as DNA, the CDR3 is TGTGCCAGCAGTGAATCTCTAGGGGCAGCAAACGCGAACACCGGGGAGCTGTTTTTT. This encodes CASSESLGAANANTGELFF.

V usage is TRBV7-2 and J usage is TRBJ1-2; TRBD1 agrees at 8 bases. The ends lost 5 bases at V and 4 bases at J; junction bases unmatched: 9. Per the germline V gene, CDR1 is SGHTA and CDR2 is FQGNSA. The CDR3 length is 15 residues. The CDR3 is CASSPETGVPYGYTF. CDR3 sequence (DNA): TGTGCCAGCAGCCCCGAGACAGGGGTCCCCTATGGCTACACCTTC.

This sequence joins TRBV18 and TRBJ1-5, with D possibly matching TRBD1 (5 bases). CDR1 is KGHSH, CDR2 LQKENI, per germline. The ends were cut back, 4 bases at V and 5 bases at J, with 12 bases in the middle. This CDR3 is 14 amino acids long. The DNA for the CDR3 is TGTGCCAGCTCACAGGACACCCCTGATCAGCCCCAGCATTTT. Its translation is CASSQDTPDQPQHF.

The rearrangement joins TRBV14 to TRBJ2-6; TRBD2 is a possible D gene (5 bases). The CDR3 length is 16 residues. Trimming cost V 2 bases and J 2 bases, with 10 bases left between them. CDR1 is SGHDN and CDR2 is FVKESK in the germline V gene. CDR3 nucleotides: TGTGCCAGCAGCCAAAGAATCGGGGCTGGGGCCAACGTCCTGACTTTC. It is translated as CASSQRIGAGANVLTF.

DNA for the CDR3: TGCGCCAGCAGCTGGGGCAGGAGCTCCTACAATGAGCAGTTCTTC. It codes for CASSWGRSSYNEQFF. The rearrangement uses TRBV5-1 and TRBJ2-1; weak D call: TRBD1 (5 bases). The V and J ends lost 3 bases and 0 bases respectively, with 10 bases between them. The CDR3 has 15 amino acids. In germline, CDR1 is SGHRS, CDR2 YFSETQ.

This rearrangement joins TRBV7-9 to TRBJ2-5; D call uncertain. CDR1 is SEHNR, CDR2 FQNEAQ, per germline (reference sequence). This CDR3 is built from 12 residues. V lost 3 bases and J lost 5, with 7 bases in between. CDR3 region: CASSFSLETQYF. In nucleotides, the CDR3 is TGTGCCAGCAGCTTCTCTCTGGAGACCCAGTACTTC.

This chain connects TRBV2 to TRBJ2-3; a possible D gene is TRBD2 (5 bases). The length of the CDR3 is 13 residues. V lost 6 bases to trimming and J lost 7 bases, with 14 bases between them. In germline, CDR1 is SNHLY, CDR2 FYNNEI. DNA for the CDR3: TGTGCCAGCAGGGCCGGGGAGTGGAATACGCAGTATTTT. It specifies CASRAGEWNTQYF.

The V and J genes are TRBV4-1 and TRBJ2-2, with D tentatively TRBD1 (5 bases). The V end was cut by 3 bases, the J end by 4 bases, with 12 bases between. The CDR3 spans 15 residues. CDR1 MGHRA and CDR2 YSYEKL come from the germline V gene. The CDR3 DNA is TGCGCCAGCAGCCACAAGCAGGGTTTCACCGGGGAGCTGTTTTTT. It is translated as CASSHKQGFTGELFF.

J is TRBJ1-5 and V is TRBV28, with 7 bases identical to TRBD1. After removal of 6 bases from V and 5 bases from J, the junction contained 13 bases not matched to a gene. From germline, CDR1 is MDHEN and CDR2 SYDVKM. This CDR3 has 16 amino acids. The CDR3 bases are TGTGCCAGCAGCCGGCCCGACAGGGCCCCCCATCAGCCCCAGCATTTT. Amino acids: CASSRPDRAPHQPQHF.

V is TRBV4-3 and J is TRBJ2-7; TRBD1 is a possible D gene (6 bases). The germline CDR1 and CDR2 sequences are LGHNA and YSLEER. CDR3 length equals 15 residues. V gave up 0 bases and J gave up 2 bases, with 11 bases separating them. CDR3 residues: CASSQDEGEAYEQYF. The DNA for the CDR3 is TGCGCCAGCAGCCAAGATGAGGGGGAAGCCTACGAGCAGTACTTC.

This chain links TRBV18 with TRBJ2-3, with 7 bases aligning to TRBD2. The V gene's germline CDR1 is KGHSH and CDR2 LQKENI. J was trimmed by 3 bases and V by 0 bases; bases with no gene match: 6. This CDR3 region has 16 residues. The CDR3 loop reads CASSPPGREVTDTQYF. In nucleotides, the CDR3 is TGTGCCAGCTCACCACCGGGGAGGGAAGTAACAGATACGCAGTATTTT.

The chain combines TRBV10-1 with TRBJ2-7; 7 bases line up with TRBD2. V dropped 0 bases and J dropped 0; count of bases not matched to a gene: 2. The CDR3 has 15 amino acids. CDR1 and CDR2 (germline): WNHNN, SYGVQD (reference sequence). The chain's CDR3 is CASSESTSLSYEQYF. As DNA, the CDR3 is TGCGCCAGCAGTGAGTCGACTAGCCTCTCCTACGAGCAGTACTTC.

The chain employs TRBV19 and TRBJ1-5, with 7 bases matching TRBD1. The CDR3 is 17 residues long. Losses at the gene ends were 5 bases for V and 0 bases for J; bases not matched to a gene: 10. CDR1 is LNHDA and CDR2 is SQIVND in the germline V gene (reference sequence). The CDR3 DNA reads as TGTGCCAGTAGTTCCGGGACAGCAACAACTAGCAATCAGCCCCAGCATTTT. It specifies CASSSGTATTSNQPQHF. The complete variable domain, with remaining parts taken from reference TRBV19 and TRBJ1-5, reads DGGITQSPKYLFRKEGQNVTLSCEQNLNHDAMYWYRQDPGQGLRLIYYSQIVNDFQKGDIAEGYSVSREKKESFPLTVTSAQKNPTAFYLCASSSGTATTSNQPQHFGDGTRLSIL.

V usage is TRBV5-8 and J usage is TRBJ1-1; a possible D gene is TRBD1 (5 bases). The germline V gene encodes CDR1 SGHTS and CDR2 YDEGEE. Trimming took off 3 bases at V and 9 bases at J, with 18 bases between the two ends. This CDR3 has 14 amino acids. The CDR3 DNA reads as TGTGCCAGCAGCTCGGGGGAAATCCAGCTTAAAGCTTTCTTT. Translated, it gives CASSSGEIQLKAFF.

This sequence joins TRBV6-1 and TRBJ2-3; D is undetermined. V was trimmed by 7 bases and J by 3 bases, leaving 11 bases between them. CDR3 length: 13 residues. The V gene's germline CDR1 is MNHNS and CDR2 SASEGT. Here the CDR3 reads CASTPTWTDTQYF. In DNA form, the CDR3 reads TGTGCCAGCACCCCGACTTGGACAGATACGCAGTATTTT.